This T cell receptor (beta chain) was captured by sequencing in a study of CD8+ T cells in alopecia areata. Investigators isolated RNA and reverse transcribed it into cDNA to act as the sequencing template. TCRdb keeps only in-frame clones here, not all; method: immunoSEQ multiplex PCR. The sample lists fewer than 150,000 clones; around 50% were seen once. The V end lost 0 bases, the J end lost 15 bases, and 11 bases lay between the germline ends. This CDR3 contains 12 residues. Germline assignment: CDR1 LGHNA and CDR2 YSLEER. The TCR was taken from a human donor with alopecia areata. The V and J genes are TRBV4-3 and TRBJ1-4; D uncertain. Material: CD4+ T cells sorted from blood, obtained at week 0. CDR3 residues: CASSQEGGILFF. CDR3 DNA: TGCGCCAGCAGCCAAGAGGGCGGGATATTGTTTTTT.